Shown below are 32 T cell receptor beta chains from a single sample sequenced in a study of blood T cell repertoires in COVID-19. Libraries were prepared by immunoSEQ multiplex PCR; TCRdb keeps only in-frame clonotypes and omits some of them. This sample has 90,000 to 100,000 clones, with about 89% found just once. Sequencing was done on a sample of peripheral blood. Every receptor here comes from a man in his 60s with COVID-19, enrolled during active disease.

The chain links TRBV4-3 to TRBJ2-3, with 7 positions matching TRBD2. Trimming at V came to 0 bases and at J to 5 bases, leaving 11 bases not matched to a gene. The CDR3 covers 17 residues. Germline CDR1 reads LGHNA; CDR2 reads YSLEER. The CDR3 DNA reads TGCGCCAGCAGCCAAGAATCAGGTGCGGGAGCTAGAGATACGCAGTATTTT. It is translated as CASSQESGAGARDTQYF.

This clone was recorded only once. The chain joins TRBV5-1 to TRBJ2-3; D might be TRBD1 (6 bases). Trimming stripped 6 bases from V and 2 bases from J, with 13 bases between. Germline assignment: CDR1 SGHRS and CDR2 YFSETQ. This CDR3 has 14 residues. The CDR3 spells CASTDRSLTDTQYF. The CDR3 DNA follows: TGCGCCAGCACCGACAGGAGTCTCACAGATACGCAGTATTTT.

V usage is TRBV7-8 and J usage is TRBJ1-3; no firm D call. Trimming pared 5 bases from V and 3 bases from J, leaving 11 bases between. Germline CDR1 SGHVS, CDR2 FQNEAQ. The CDR3 is 14 amino acids. CDR3 DNA sequence: TGTGCCAGCAGCCCCGGGGTCGTTGGAAACACCATATATTTT. Its protein is CASSPGVVGNTIYF.

The rearrangement uses TRBV5-1 and TRBJ1-2; TRBD1 might be the D (5 bases). CDR3 length: 14 residues. V was trimmed by 4 bases and J by 2 bases, leaving 12 bases between them. CDR1 and CDR2 from the germline V gene are SGHRS and YFSETQ. The CDR3 sequence: CASSPPTVNYGYTF. CDR3 DNA sequence: TGCGCCAGCAGCCCTCCGACAGTAAACTATGGCTACACCTTC.

The chain links TRBV28 to TRBJ1-6, with 7 bases aligning to TRBD1. The junction had 9 bases not matched to a gene; V was cut back by 7 bases and J by 0 bases. CDR1 and CDR2 from the germline V gene are MDHEN and SYDVKM. The CDR3 length is 17 residues. Written as DNA, the CDR3 is TGTGCCAGCAACGGACAGGAGTTAAGCTCCTATAATTCACCCCTCCACTTT. The encoded protein is CASNGQELSSYNSPLHF.

V is TRBV5-1 and J is TRBJ2-5; maybe TRBD2 (6 bases). Germline loops: CDR1 SGHRS, CDR2 YFSETQ. Trimming took off 3 bases at V and 5 bases at J, with 8 bases between the two ends. This CDR3 spans 12 amino acids. This chain's CDR3 is CASSSSVETQYF. Written as DNA, the CDR3 is TGCGCCAGCAGCTCTAGCGTGGAGACCCAGTACTTC.

This chain links TRBV5-1 with TRBJ2-3; 7 bases are a match to TRBD2. V was clipped by 0 bases and J by 4 bases; unmatched bases: 5. CDR3 length: 15 amino acids. The germline V gene has CDR1 SGHRS and CDR2 YFSETQ. CDR3 loop: CASSLGLASADTQYF. CDR3 DNA sequence: TGCGCCAGCAGCTTGGGACTAGCTTCGGCAGATACGCAGTATTTT.

The rearrangement uses TRBV10-3 and TRBJ2-3; D possibly corresponds to TRBD2 (6 bases). Trimming removed 6 bases from V and 0 bases from J, with 13 bases in between. From germline, CDR1 is ENHRY and CDR2 SYGVKD. The CDR3 is 15 amino acids. Here the CDR3 reads CAIRVAAPSTDTQYF. The CDR3 DNA is TGTGCCATCAGGGTAGCGGCCCCTAGCACAGATACGCAGTATTTT.

V and J are TRBV2 and TRBJ1-1; D call uncertain. The V gene lost 6 bases and the J gene lost 7 bases, with 12 bases spanning the gap. Germline-derived CDR1 and CDR2 are SNHLY and FYNNEI. The CDR3 spans 12 residues. CDR3 sequence (DNA): TGTGCCAGCAGCCTCTGGAGCGGTGAAGCTTTCTTT. Translating it yields CASSLWSGEAFF.

The chain couples TRBV29-1 to TRBJ1-2, with 7 nucleotides matching TRBD1. This CDR3 has 12 amino acids. Trimming removed 5 bases from V and 8 bases from J; junction bases left unmatched: 8. The germline gives CDR1 SQVTM, CDR2 ANQGSEA. The DNA of the CDR3 is TGCAGCGTTAAAACAGGGGAGAGCGGCTACACCTTC. Translated, it gives CSVKTGESGYTF.

The chain carries TRBV28 and TRBJ2-3, with D tentatively TRBD1 (5 bases). The germline CDR1 and CDR2 sequences are MDHEN and SYDVKM. This CDR3 is built from 14 residues. Trimming shortened V by 5 bases and J by 2 bases, and 11 bases separated the two germline ends. The CDR3 spells CASSPTGYTDTQYF. CDR3 nucleotides: TGTGCCAGCAGTCCAACAGGTTACACAGATACGCAGTATTTT.

This chain connects TRBV18 to TRBJ1-3; 10 positions match TRBD1. Germline lookup yields CDR1 KGHSH and CDR2 LQKENI. V dropped 4 bases and J dropped 0; count of bases not matched to a gene: 3. This CDR3 region has 16 residues. As DNA, the CDR3 is TGTGCCAGCTCACAGGGACAGGGGATCTCTGGAAACACCATATATTTT. Amino acids: CASSQGQGISGNTIYF.

V and J are TRBV6-5 and TRBJ1-2; maybe TRBD1 (5 bases). V gave up 4 bases and J gave up 8 bases, with 11 bases separating them. This CDR3 is built from 12 residues. Germline assignment: CDR1 MNHEY and CDR2 SVGAGI. CDR3 protein: CASSSYGGGYTF. The DNA of the CDR3 is TGTGCCAGCAGTTCCTACGGGGGAGGCTACACCTTC.

The chain joins TRBV12-5 to TRBJ1-4, with 8 bases identical to TRBD1. V lost 3 bases to trimming and J lost 7 bases; unmatched junction nucleotides: 7. The CDR3 runs to 15 residues. Germline values: CDR1 LGHNT, CDR2 FRNRAP. CDR3 DNA sequence: TGTGCTAGTGGTTTAGGACAGGGTGAGGGTGAAAAACTGTTTTTT. Protein: CASGLGQGEGEKLFF. The full variable domain, rest sourced from reference TRBV12-5 and TRBJ1-4, is DARVTQTPRHKVTEMGQEVTMRCQPILGHNTVFWYRQTMMQGLELLAYFRNRAPLDDSGMPKDRFSAEMPDATLATLKIQPSEPRDSAVYFCASGLGQGEGEKLFFGSGTQLSVL.

This clone has just one count. The chain employs TRBV5-1 and TRBJ1-1; tentative D call: TRBD1 (5 bases). The germline V and J ends were trimmed by 3 bases and 10 bases, with 19 bases remaining between them. Germline loops: CDR1 SGHRS, CDR2 YFSETQ. This CDR3 region has 14 residues. CDR3 sequence (DNA): TGCGCCAGCAGCTCAGGGACTCCAAGGGGACGAGCTTTCTTT. Translated, it gives CASSSGTPRGRAFF.

In DNA form, the CDR3 reads TGTGCCAGCAGTTCTCCTTGGGCGGGAGCGGAGACCGGGGAGCTGTTTTTT. Amino acid sequence: CASSSPWAGAETGELFF. This chain uses TRBV28 with TRBJ2-2, with 7 bases matching TRBD2. Germline V gene sequence: CDR1 MDHEN, CDR2 SYDVKM. The CDR3 has 17 residues. With 4 bases clipped from V and 5 bases from J, the junction kept 13 bases outside the gene matches.

This chain connects TRBV11-2 to TRBJ2-2; TRBD1 aligns across 7 bases. The germline V gene has CDR1 SGHAT and CDR2 FQNNGV. Trimming took 1 base from V and 6 from J; bases not matched to a gene: 2. This CDR3 region has 14 residues. CDR3 sequence reads: CASSLGQGAGELFF. In DNA, the CDR3 is TGTGCCAGCAGCTTAGGACAGGGCGCCGGGGAGCTGTTTTTT.

The chain employs TRBV7-2 and TRBJ2-3; 11 bases agree with TRBD2. Germline trimming cut 5 bases from V and 4 bases from J; bases unmatched to any gene: 11. Germline V gene data show CDR1 as SGHTA and CDR2 as FQGNSA. CDR3 length: 17 residues. The CDR3 DNA sequence: TGTGCCAGCAGCCACCCTCGGCCGGGACTAGCGGCAGATACGCAGTATTTT. The encoded protein is CASSHPRPGLAADTQYF.

This sequence joins TRBV5-1 and TRBJ2-1; a weak D match, TRBD2 (5 bases). Per the germline V gene, CDR1 is SGHRS and CDR2 is YFSETQ. The V and J ends lost 0 bases and 5 bases respectively, with 6 bases between them. This CDR3 contains 13 residues. The CDR3 reads CASSLGRDNEQFF. The CDR3 DNA reads as TGCGCCAGCAGCTTGGGGCGGGACAATGAGCAGTTCTTC. Full variable domain (outside the CDR3, taken from reference TRBV5-1 and TRBJ2-1): KAGVTQTPRYLIKTRGQQVTLSCSPISGHRSVSWYQQTPGQGLQFLFEYFSETQRNKGNFPGRFSGRQFSNSRSEMNVSTLELGDSALYLCASSLGRDNEQFFGPGTRLTVL.

The chain's CDR3 is CASSLETGSYEQYF. The CDR3 nucleotides are TGTGCCAGCAGCTTGGAAACAGGCTCCTACGAGCAGTACTTC. The chain is built from TRBV5-5 and TRBJ2-7, with a possible D match to TRBD1 (5 bases). Trimming shortened V by 0 bases and J by 0 bases, and 7 bases separated the two germline ends. Per the germline V gene, CDR1 is SGHKS and CDR2 is YYEKEE (reference sequence). This CDR3 contains 14 residues.

This sequence joins TRBV7-8 and TRBJ2-7; possible D gene TRBD1, 5 bases. Germline CDR1 SGHVS, CDR2 FQNEAQ. CDR3 length: 13 amino acids. Between the trimmed V and J ends, which lost 5 bases and 3 bases, there was a span of 11 bases. In nucleotides, the CDR3 is TGTGCCAGCAGCCCCGGACACGTCTACGAGCAGTACTTC. As protein: CASSPGHVYEQYF.

The rearrangement joins TRBV5-1 to TRBJ1-4; 7 bases agree with TRBD1. The CDR3 runs to 15 residues. Germline V gene data show CDR1 as SGHRS and CDR2 as YFSETQ. Germline trimming cut 4 bases from V and 7 bases from J; bases unmatched to any gene: 10. The CDR3 spells CASSQAGGGGEKLFF. CDR3 in DNA: TGCGCCAGCAGCCAGGCAGGGGGAGGTGGTGAAAAACTGTTTTTT.

The sample holds one count of this clone. J is TRBJ2-1 and V is TRBV5-1; TRBD2 aligns across 11 bases. CDR1 is SGHRS, CDR2 YFSETQ, per germline. This CDR3 contains 14 residues. Trimming took 6 bases from V and 3 from J; bases not matched to a gene: 2. The CDR3 sequence is CASKGLADYNEQFF. DNA for the CDR3: TGCGCCAGCAAGGGACTAGCGGACTACAATGAGCAGTTCTTC.

This clone was observed a handful of times. The rearrangement uses TRBV30 and TRBJ2-6; tentatively, D is TRBD1 (6 bases). The CDR3 runs to 14 residues. V dropped 4 bases and J dropped 4 bases, with 11 bases sitting between them. Germline values: CDR1 GTSNPN, CDR2 SVGIG (reference sequence). DNA of the CDR3: TGTGCCTGGACTACAGGGAACGGGGCCAACGTCCTGACTTTC. It codes for CAWTTGNGANVLTF.

The chain is built from TRBV5-1 and TRBJ1-1, with 10 bases lining up with TRBD1. V dropped 10 bases and J dropped 4; count of bases not matched to a gene: 13. The length of the CDR3 is 15 residues. Germline-derived CDR1 and CDR2 are SGHRS and YFSETQ. The CDR3 bases are TGCGCCCCGGCTCGACAGGGGGCGGGTGGCACTGAAGCTTTCTTT. This gives the protein CAPARQGAGGTEAFF.

The CDR3 DNA reads TGTGCCAGCAGCTTAGGATCCGGGAAGGAAAAACTGTTTTTT. Translating it yields CASSLGSGKEKLFF. This chain uses TRBV7-8 with TRBJ1-4; no firm D call. This CDR3 comprises 14 residues. V lost 1 base to trimming and J lost 8 bases, with 11 bases between them. The germline gives CDR1 SGHVS, CDR2 FQNEAQ.

V is TRBV27 and J is TRBJ1-1; D is unresolved. The CDR3 has 15 amino acids. The ends were cut back, 2 bases at V and 0 bases at J, with 10 bases in the middle. Per the germline V gene, CDR1 is MNHEY and CDR2 is SMNVEV (reference sequence). CDR3 sequence reads: CASSLRQTLNTEAFF. The DNA for the CDR3 is TGTGCCAGCAGTTTAAGGCAGACTCTGAACACTGAAGCTTTCTTT.

The V call is TRBV29-1, the J call TRBJ2-1; TRBD2 aligns across 7 bases. The ends lost 7 bases at V and 5 bases at J; junction bases unmatched: 11. Germline lookup yields CDR1 SQVTM and CDR2 ANQGSEA. The CDR3 spans 14 residues. This CDR3 reads CSAPQVGTNNEQFF. CDR3 sequence (DNA): TGCAGCGCCCCCCAGGTGGGGACTAACAATGAGCAGTTCTTC.

The chain uses TRBV6-6 and TRBJ2-1, with 8 nucleotides matching TRBD1. The CDR3 loop spans 12 amino acids. Germline V CDR1 and CDR2: MNHNY, SVGAGI (reference sequence). J lost 7 bases, V lost 6 bases, and 2 bases had no gene match. Written as DNA, the CDR3 is TGTGCCAGCAGGGACAGGGTAAATGAGCAGTTCTTC. Its protein product is CASRDRVNEQFF.

The chain has TRBV24-1 and TRBJ2-1; D ambiguous. This CDR3 contains 13 residues. Germline CDR1 is KGHDR and CDR2 is SFDVKD. V lost 3 bases and J 14 bases, leaving 16 bases between the germline ends. CDR3 nucleotides: TGTGCCACCAGTGATCCTACGATACACCGGGAGTTCTTC. Translated: CATSDPTIHREFF.

The rearrangement joins TRBV21-1 to TRBJ2-5; the table assigns TRBD1, which was not confirmed against the DNA. TRBV21-1 corresponds to a pseudogene. This CDR3 comprises 14 residues. CDR3 region: CASSNGQGDETQYF. The CDR3 bases are TGTGCCAGCAGCAACGGACAGGGTGACGAGACCCAGTACTTC.

This sequence joins TRBV18 and TRBJ1-1; unclear D gene. Germline V gene lookup returns CDR1 KGHSH and CDR2 LQKENI. The CDR3 covers 15 residues. Trimming stripped 3 bases from V and 5 bases from J, with 16 bases between. CDR3 DNA sequence: TGTGCCAGCTCACCTCGCAGGCCAGGTTGGACTGAAGCTTTCTTT. Protein product: CASSPRRPGWTEAFF.